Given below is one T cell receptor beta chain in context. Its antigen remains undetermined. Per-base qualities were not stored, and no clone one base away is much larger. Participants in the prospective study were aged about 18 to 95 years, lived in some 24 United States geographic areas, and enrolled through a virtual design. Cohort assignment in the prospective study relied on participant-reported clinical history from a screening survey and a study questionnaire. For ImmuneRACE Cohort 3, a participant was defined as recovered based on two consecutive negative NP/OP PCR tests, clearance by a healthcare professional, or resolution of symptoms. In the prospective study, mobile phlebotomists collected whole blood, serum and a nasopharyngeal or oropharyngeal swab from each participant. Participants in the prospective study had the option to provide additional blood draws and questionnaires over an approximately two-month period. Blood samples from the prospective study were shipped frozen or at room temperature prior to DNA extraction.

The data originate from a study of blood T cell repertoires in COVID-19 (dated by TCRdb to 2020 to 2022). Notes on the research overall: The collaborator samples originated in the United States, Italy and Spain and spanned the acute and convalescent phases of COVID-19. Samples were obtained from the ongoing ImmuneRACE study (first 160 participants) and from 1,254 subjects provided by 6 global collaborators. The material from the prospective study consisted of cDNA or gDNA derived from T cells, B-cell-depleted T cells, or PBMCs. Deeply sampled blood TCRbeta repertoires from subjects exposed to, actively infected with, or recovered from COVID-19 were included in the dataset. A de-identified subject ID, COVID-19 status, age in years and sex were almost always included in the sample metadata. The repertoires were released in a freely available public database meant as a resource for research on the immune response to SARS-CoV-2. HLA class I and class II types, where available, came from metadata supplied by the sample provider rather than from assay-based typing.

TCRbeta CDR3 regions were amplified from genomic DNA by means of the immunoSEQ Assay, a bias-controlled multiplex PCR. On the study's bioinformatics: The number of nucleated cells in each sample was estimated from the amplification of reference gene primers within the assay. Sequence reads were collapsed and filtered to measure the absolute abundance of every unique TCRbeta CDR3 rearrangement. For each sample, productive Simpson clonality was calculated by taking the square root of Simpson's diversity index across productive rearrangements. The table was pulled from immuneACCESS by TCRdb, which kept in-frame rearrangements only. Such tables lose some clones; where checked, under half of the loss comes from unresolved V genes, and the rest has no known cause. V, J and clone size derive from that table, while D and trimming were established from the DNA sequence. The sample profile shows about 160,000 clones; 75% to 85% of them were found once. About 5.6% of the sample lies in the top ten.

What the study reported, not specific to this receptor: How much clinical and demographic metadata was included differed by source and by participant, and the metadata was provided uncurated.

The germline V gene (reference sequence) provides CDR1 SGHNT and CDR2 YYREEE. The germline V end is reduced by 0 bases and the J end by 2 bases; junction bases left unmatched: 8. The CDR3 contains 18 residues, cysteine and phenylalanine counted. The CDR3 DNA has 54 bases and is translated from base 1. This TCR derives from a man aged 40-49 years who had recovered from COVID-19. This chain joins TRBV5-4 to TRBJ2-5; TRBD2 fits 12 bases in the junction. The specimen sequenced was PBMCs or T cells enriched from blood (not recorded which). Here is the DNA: TGTGCCAGCAGCTTGGTTGGGTCTAGCGGGGGGGGTCAAGAGACCCAGTACTTC. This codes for CASSLVGSSGGGQETQYF.